The 5 T cell receptor beta chains given below trace back to one sample, sequenced in a study of cytomegalovirus exposure and HLA in healthy donors. The PCR contained 60 Vbeta and 13 Jbeta primers. Sequencing was performed with immunoSEQ multiplex PCR; in TCRdb, only in-frame clones are kept and a portion is missing. There are some 130,000 clones in the sample; around 70% occur only once, and over 2% lies in the top ten. Sequenced material: PBMCs. These receptors all come from a woman in her fifties or sixties in good health and CMV-seropositive.

This chain connects TRBV9 to TRBJ1-1, with TRBD1 matching over 10 bases. Germline V gene sequence: CDR1 SGDLS, CDR2 YYNGEE. The V and J ends lost 4 bases and 5 bases, in that order; junction bases with no gene match: 8. CDR3 length: 15 residues. CDR3 coding DNA: TGTGCCAGCAGCCCGACGACAGGGGGCAGGACTGAAGCTTTCTTT. It specifies CASSPTTGGRTEAFF.

V is TRBV28 and J is TRBJ1-2, with 11 bases fitting TRBD1. CDR1 and CDR2 (germline): MDHEN, SYDVKM. V lost 6 bases and J lost 5; bases outside the gene matches: 5. This CDR3 has 14 amino acids. Here the CDR3 DNA reads TGTGCCAGCAGGTCCGGGACAGGGGGATATGGCTACACCTTC. Translated: CASRSGTGGYGYTF.

The V call is TRBV5-1, the J call TRBJ1-1; 7 bases map to TRBD1. Germline V gene sequence: CDR1 SGHRS, CDR2 YFSETQ. The J segment lost 4 bases and the V segment lost 4 bases, leaving 10 bases of the junction unmatched. There are 15 residues in the CDR3. Here the CDR3 reads CASSPRIQGGTEAFF. DNA for the CDR3: TGCGCCAGCAGCCCACGCATCCAGGGGGGCACTGAAGCTTTCTTT.

V gene TRBV6-5 combines with J gene TRBJ1-2, with no clear D. This CDR3 contains 14 residues. The germline V gene encodes CDR1 MNHEY and CDR2 SVGAGI. The V end lost 5 bases, the J end lost 3 bases, and 13 bases lay between the germline ends. The CDR3 DNA reads as TGTGCCAGCAGTACCCTGACATCCGACTATGGCTACACCTTC. It translates to CASSTLTSDYGYTF.

V usage is TRBV19 and J usage is TRBJ2-3, with D possibly matching TRBD2 (5 bases). Germline values: CDR1 LNHDA, CDR2 SQIVND (reference sequence). The CDR3 loop spans 14 amino acids. V dropped 7 bases and J dropped 1 base, with 12 bases sitting between them. In DNA, the CDR3 is TGTGCCAGTACGGAGGATTTTCGCACAGATACGCAGTATTTT. Translated: CASTEDFRTDTQYF.